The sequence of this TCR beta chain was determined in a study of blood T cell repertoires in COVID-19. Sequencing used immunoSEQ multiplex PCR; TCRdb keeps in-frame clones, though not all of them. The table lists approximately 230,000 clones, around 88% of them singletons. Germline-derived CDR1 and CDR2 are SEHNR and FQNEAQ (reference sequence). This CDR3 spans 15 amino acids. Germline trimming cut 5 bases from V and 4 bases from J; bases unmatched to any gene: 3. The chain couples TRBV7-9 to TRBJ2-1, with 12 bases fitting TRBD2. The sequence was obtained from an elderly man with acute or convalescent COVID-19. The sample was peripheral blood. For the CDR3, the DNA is TGTGCCAGCAGCAAACTAGCGGGGGGATACAATGAGCAGTTCTTC. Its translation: CASSKLAGGYNEQFF.